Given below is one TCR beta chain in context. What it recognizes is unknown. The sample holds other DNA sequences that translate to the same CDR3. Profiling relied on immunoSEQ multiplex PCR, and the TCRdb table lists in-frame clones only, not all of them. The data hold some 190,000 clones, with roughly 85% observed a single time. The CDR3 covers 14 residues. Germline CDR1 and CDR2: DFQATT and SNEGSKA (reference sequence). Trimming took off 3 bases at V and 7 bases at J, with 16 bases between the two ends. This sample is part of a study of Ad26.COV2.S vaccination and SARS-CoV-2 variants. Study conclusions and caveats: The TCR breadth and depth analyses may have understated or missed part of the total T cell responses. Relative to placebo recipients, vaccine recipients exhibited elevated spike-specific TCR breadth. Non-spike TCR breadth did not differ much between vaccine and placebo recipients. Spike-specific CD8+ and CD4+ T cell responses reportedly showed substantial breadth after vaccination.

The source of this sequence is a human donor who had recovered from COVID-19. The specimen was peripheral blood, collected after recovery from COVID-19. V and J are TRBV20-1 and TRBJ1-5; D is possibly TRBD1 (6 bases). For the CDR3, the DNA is TGCAGTGCTAGTCGCGGGCAGGGGAACCAGCCCCAGCATTTT. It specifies CSASRGQGNQPQHF.